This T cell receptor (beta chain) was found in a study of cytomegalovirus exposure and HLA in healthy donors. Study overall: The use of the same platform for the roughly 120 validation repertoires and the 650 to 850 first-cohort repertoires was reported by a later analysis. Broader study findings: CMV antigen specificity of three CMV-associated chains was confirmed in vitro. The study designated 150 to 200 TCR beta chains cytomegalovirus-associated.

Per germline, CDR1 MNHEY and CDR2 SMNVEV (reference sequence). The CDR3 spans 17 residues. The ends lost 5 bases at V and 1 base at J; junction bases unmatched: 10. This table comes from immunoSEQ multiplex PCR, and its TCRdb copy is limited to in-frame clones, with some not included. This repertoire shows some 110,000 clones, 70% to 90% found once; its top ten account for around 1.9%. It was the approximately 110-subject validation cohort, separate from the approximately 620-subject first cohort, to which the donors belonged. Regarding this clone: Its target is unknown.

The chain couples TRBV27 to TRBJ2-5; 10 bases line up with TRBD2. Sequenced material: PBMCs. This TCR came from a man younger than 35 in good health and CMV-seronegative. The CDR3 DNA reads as TGTGCCAGCAGTCCAACGATGTTAGCGGGGGGCCAAGAGACCCAGTACTTC. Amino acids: CASSPTMLAGGQETQYF.